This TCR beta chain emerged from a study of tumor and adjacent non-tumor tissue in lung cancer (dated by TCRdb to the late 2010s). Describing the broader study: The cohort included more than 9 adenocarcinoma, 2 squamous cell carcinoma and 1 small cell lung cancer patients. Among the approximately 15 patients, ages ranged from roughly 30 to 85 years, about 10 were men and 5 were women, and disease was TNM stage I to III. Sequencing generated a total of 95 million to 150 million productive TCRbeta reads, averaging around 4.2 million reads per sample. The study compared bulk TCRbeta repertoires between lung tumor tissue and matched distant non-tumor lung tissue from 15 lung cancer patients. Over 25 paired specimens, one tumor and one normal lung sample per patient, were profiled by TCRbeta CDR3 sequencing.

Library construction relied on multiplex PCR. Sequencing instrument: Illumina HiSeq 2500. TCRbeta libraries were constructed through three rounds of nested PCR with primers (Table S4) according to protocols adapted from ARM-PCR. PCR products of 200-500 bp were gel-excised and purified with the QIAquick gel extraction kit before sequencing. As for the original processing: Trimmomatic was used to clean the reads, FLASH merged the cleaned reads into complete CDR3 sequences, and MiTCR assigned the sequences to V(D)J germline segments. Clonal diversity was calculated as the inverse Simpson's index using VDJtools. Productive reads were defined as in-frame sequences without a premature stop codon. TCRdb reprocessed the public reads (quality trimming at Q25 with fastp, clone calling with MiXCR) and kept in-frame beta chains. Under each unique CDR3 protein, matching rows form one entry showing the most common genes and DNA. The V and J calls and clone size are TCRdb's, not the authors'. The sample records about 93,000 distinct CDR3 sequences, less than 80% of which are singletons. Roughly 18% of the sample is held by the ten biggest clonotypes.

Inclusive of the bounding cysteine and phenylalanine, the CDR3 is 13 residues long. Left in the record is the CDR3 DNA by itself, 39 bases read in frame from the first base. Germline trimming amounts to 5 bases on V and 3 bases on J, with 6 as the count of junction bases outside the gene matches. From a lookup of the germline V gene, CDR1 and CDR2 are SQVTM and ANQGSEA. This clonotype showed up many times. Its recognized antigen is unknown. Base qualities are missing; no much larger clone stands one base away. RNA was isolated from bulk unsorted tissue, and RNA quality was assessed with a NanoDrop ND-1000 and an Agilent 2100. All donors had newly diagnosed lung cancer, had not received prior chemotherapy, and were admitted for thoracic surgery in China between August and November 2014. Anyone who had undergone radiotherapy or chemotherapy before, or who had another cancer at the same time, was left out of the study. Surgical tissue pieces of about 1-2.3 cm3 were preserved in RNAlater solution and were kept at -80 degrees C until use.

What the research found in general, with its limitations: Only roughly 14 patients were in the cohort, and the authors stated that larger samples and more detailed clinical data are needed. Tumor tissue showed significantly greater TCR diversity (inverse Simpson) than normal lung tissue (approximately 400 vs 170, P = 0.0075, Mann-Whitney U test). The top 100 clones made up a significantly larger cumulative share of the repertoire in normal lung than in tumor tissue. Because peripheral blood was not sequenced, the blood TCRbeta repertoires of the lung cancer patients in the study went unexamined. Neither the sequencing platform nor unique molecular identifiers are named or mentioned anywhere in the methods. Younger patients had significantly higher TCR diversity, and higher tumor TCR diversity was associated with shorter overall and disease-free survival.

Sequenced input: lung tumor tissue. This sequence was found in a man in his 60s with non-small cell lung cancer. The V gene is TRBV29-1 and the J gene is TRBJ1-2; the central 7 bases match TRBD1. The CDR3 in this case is CSVRRTGDYGYTF. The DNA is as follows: TGCAGCGTTAGACGGACAGGAGACTATGGCTACACCTTC.